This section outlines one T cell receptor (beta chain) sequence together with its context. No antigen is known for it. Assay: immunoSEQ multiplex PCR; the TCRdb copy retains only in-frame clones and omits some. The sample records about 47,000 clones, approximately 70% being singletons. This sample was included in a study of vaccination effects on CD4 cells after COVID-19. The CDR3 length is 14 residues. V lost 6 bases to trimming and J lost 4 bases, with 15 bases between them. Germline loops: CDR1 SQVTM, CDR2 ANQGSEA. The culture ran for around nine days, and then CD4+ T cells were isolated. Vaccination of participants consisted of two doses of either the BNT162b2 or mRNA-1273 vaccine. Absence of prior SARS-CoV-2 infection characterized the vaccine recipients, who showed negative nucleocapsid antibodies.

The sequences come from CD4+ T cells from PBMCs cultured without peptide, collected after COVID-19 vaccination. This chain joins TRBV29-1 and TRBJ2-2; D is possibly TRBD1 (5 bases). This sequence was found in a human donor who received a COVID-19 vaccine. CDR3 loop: CSVLGEFGTGELFF. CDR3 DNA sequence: TGCAGCGTCTTAGGGGAATTCGGCACCGGGGAGCTGTTTTTT.